Listed below are T cell receptor beta chains from one sample, sequenced in a study of blood T cell repertoires in COVID-19. The data were produced by immunoSEQ multiplex PCR, yet TCRdb's version contains in-frame clones alone and is incomplete. This sample has 140,000 or so clones; roughly 85% occur once, and the top ten carry less than 3%. The sample comprised peripheral blood. All receptors come from a man in his fifties with acute or convalescent COVID-19. Each CDR3 is given with its conserved first and last residue. Fields, in order: J gene, clone size, V gene, CDR3 length, D gene, CDR3 protein, CDR3 DNA. A D gene is named only where the DNA matches it firmly. Clone size is given for some rows only: seen once, a few or many times, or a class if the clone is expanded.

TRBJ1-4	NA	TRBV29-1	15	TRBD1	CSVGQGTPTNEKLFF	TGCAGCGTGGGACAGGGCACCCCCACTAATGAAAAACTGTTTTTT
TRBJ1-1	NA	TRBV5-1	12	NA	CASSTGNTEAFF	TGCGCCAGCTCGACAGGGAACACTGAAGCTTTCTTT
TRBJ1-2	few	TRBV27	14	NA	CASSPSGTLGGYTF	TGTGCCAGCAGTCCTAGCGGGACTCTGGGTGGCTACACCTTC
TRBJ2-1	NA	TRBV5-4	14	NA	CASSPQGSRDEQFF	TGTGCCAGCAGCCCTCAAGGAAGCAGGGATGAGCAGTTCTTC
TRBJ1-6	once	TRBV12-3/TRBV12-4	12	NA	CASSQGNSPLHF	TGTGCCAGCAGTCAGGGGAATTCACCCCTCCACTTT
TRBJ2-7	NA	TRBV28	15	TRBD1	CASSPGTGIRYEQYF	TGTGCCAGCAGCCCCGGGACAGGGATTCGCTACGAGCAGTACTTC
TRBJ2-1	NA	TRBV6-5	14	NA	CASSPGWSYNEQFF	TGTGCCAGCAGTCCAGGGTGGTCCTACAATGAGCAGTTCTTC
TRBJ2-3	NA	TRBV5-1	15	NA	CASSLVGGGADTQYF	TGCGCCAGCAGCTTGGTTGGGGGAGGTGCAGATACGCAGTATTTT
TRBJ2-5	NA	TRBV7-7	14	NA	CASSLAGEAETQYF	TGTGCTAGCAGCTTAGCCGGGGAGGCAGAGACCCAGTACTTC
TRBJ1-3	NA	TRBV27	15	NA	CASSSRGGRGNTIYF	TGTGCCAGCAGTTCCCGAGGGGGACGAGGAAACACCATATATTTT
TRBJ1-6	NA	TRBV2	14	TRBD1	CASGDRGSNSPLHF	TGTGCCAGCGGGGACAGGGGGTCGAATTCACCCCTCCACTTT
TRBJ1-1	NA	TRBV5-1	12	NA	CASSLDRSRAFF	TGCGCCAGCAGCTTGGATAGGTCTAGGGCTTTCTTT
TRBJ1-3	NA	TRBV19	13	NA	CASSRVVRDTIYF	TGTGCCAGTAGCCGGGTGGTCCGGGACACCATATATTTT
TRBJ1-5	NA	TRBV27	14	NA	CASSLWQGNQPQHF	TGTGCCAGCAGTTTATGGCAGGGTAATCAGCCCCAGCATTTT
TRBJ1-2	NA	TRBV6-5	14	TRBD1	CASSYFDRVDGYTF	TGTGCCAGCAGTTACTTTGACAGGGTGGACGGCTACACCTTC
TRBJ2-5	NA	TRBV6-5	14	TRBD1	CASRGLTGQETQYF	TGTGCCAGCAGAGGATTGACAGGGCAGGAGACCCAGTACTTC
TRBJ1-2	NA	TRBV19	14	NA	CATSRGKGSYGYTF	TGTGCCACATCTCGTGGGAAGGGGTCCTATGGCTACACCTTC